The TCR beta chain described here comes from a study of blood T cell repertoires in COVID-19 (dated by TCRdb to 2018 to 2021). Describing the broader study: The collaborator samples originated in the United States, Italy and Spain and spanned the acute and convalescent phases of COVID-19. The prospective study material was composed of cDNA or gDNA derived from T cells, B-cell-depleted T cells, or PBMCs. Deeply sampled blood TCRbeta repertoires from subjects exposed to, actively infected with, or recovered from COVID-19 were included in the dataset. A freely available public database, intended as a resource for researchers studying the immune response to SARS-CoV-2, is where the repertoires were released. The samples were drawn from two sources: the first 160 participants of the ongoing ImmuneRACE study, and over 1,000 subjects contributed by 6 global collaborators. A de-identified subject ID, COVID-19 status, age in years and sex were almost always included in the sample metadata. HLA class I and class II types, where available, came from metadata supplied by the sample provider rather than from assay-based typing.

Inclusive of the bounding cysteine and phenylalanine, the CDR3 is 11 residues long. Just CDR3 DNA is preserved here, 33 bases in frame from base 1. CDR1 and CDR2 are read off the germline V gene (reference sequence) as DFQATT and SNEGSKA. At the junction V is shortened by 5 bases and J by 8 bases, with 12 bases in between. On this clone itself: What this receptor recognizes is not known. Qualities for individual bases were not recorded, and no much larger clone is one base off.

Points the paper makes about the study in general: How much clinical and demographic metadata was included differed by source and by participant, and the metadata was provided uncurated.

The collaborating institutions used their own protocols to collect whole blood in K2EDTA tubes. For TCRbeta analysis, collaborator samples were shipped as frozen whole blood, as isolated PBMCs, or as DNA extracted from either sample type. TCRbeta CDR3 regions were amplified from genomic DNA by means of the immunoSEQ Assay, a bias-controlled multiplex PCR. The original pipeline was this. Nucleated cell counts per sample were estimated from amplification of reference gene primers within the assay. To quantify the absolute abundance of each unique TCRbeta CDR3 rearrangement, sequence reads were collapsed and filtered. For each sample, productive Simpson clonality was calculated as the square root of Simpson's diversity index over productive rearrangements. The table was pulled from immuneACCESS by TCRdb, which kept in-frame rearrangements only. Such tables lose some clones; where checked, under half of the loss comes from unresolved V genes, and the rest has no known cause. For V, J and clone size, that table is used; D and trimming come from the DNA. The sample table holds roughly 230,000 clones, of which approximately 80% were seen once. Less than 8% of the sample comes from the top ten.

The receptor's source is a woman between 45 and 60 years old with acute or convalescent COVID-19. Recombination connected TRBV20-1 to TRBJ1-1; TRBD1 is possibly the D segment (5 matching bases). Input material: peripheral blood. The CDR3 is CSAGGGREAFF. In nucleotide form, the sequence is TGCAGTGCTGGCGGGGGGAGGGAAGCTTTCTTT.